A selection of T cell receptor beta chains follows, all from one sample in a study of CD8+ T cells in alopecia areata. The data were produced by immunoSEQ multiplex PCR, yet TCRdb's version contains in-frame clones alone and is incomplete. The sample carries 200,000 to 250,000 clones, over 60% recorded once. The sample here was CD4+ T cells sorted from blood, taken at week 4, from a patient treated with tofacitinib. These receptors all stem from a human donor with alopecia areata. CDR3s include the opening cysteine and the closing phenylalanine or tryptophan. D genes are given only for firm matches. For some rows the clone size is stated as once, few or many, or as a class when expanded; others skip it.

NA	TRBJ2-2	NA	TRBV5-6	TGTGCCAGCAGCTTCAGCACCGGGGAGCTGTTTTTT	CASSFSTGELFF
NA	TRBJ2-3	NA	TRBV2	TGTGCCAGCAGCCCAGCTGGGACACAGTATTTT	CASSPAGTQYF
NA	TRBJ2-2	NA	TRBV29-1	TGCAGCGTTCAATCGTTTTACACCGGGGAGCTGTTTTTT	CSVQSFYTGELFF
NA	TRBJ1-1	NA	TRBV25-1	TGTGCCAGCAGTGAGCTCGGACAGCGGCACACTGAAGCTTTCTTT	CASSELGQRHTEAFF
NA	TRBJ2-1	TRBD1	TRBV19	TGTGCCAGTAGTGGGACAGGGGTCCGGAGATATGAGCAGTTCTTC	CASSGTGVRRYEQFF
once	TRBJ1-1	NA	TRBV4-1	TGCGCCAGCAGCCAAGAGGGGACCCCCGTAATCGAAGCTTTCTTT	CASSQEGTPVIEAFF
NA	TRBJ2-2	NA	TRBV10-3	TGTGCCATCAGTGCGGTAGACGAGAACACCGGGGAGCTGTTTTTT	CAISAVDENTGELFF
few	TRBJ2-1	TRBD1	TRBV10-1	TGCGCCAGCAGTGGGGACAGGGTGGGTGAGCAGTTCTTC	CASSGDRVGEQFF
NA	TRBJ1-1	NA	TRBV19	TGTGCCAGTAGTACTCAGGGTAGCCCTGAAGCTTTCTTT	CASSTQGSPEAFF
NA	TRBJ2-3	NA	TRBV5-1	TGCGCCAGCAGCTTACTCGGGATTAGCACAGATACGCAGTATTTT	CASSLLGISTDTQYF
NA	TRBJ1-1	NA	TRBV27	TGTGCCAGCAGTTTAGGGCCGCAAGCTTTCTTT	CASSLGPQAFF
NA	TRBJ1-1	NA	TRBV9	TGTGCCAGCAGCTCTTCGGATCGCGGGGTTAAAGCTTTCTTT	CASSSSDRGVKAFF
NA	TRBJ1-5	NA	TRBV5-6	TGTGCCAGCAGCTTGAAGTCGTGGAAGGGGAATCAGCCCCAGCATTTT	CASSLKSWKGNQPQHF
NA	TRBJ2-2	NA	TRBV5-1	TGCGCCAGCAGCTTGGCCGGTTCACACATCCTTACCGGGGAGCTGTTTTTT	CASSLAGSHILTGELFF
NA	TRBJ1-5	NA	TRBV7-2	TGTGCCAGCAGCTTAGCATGGAGCAATCAGCCCCAGCATTTT	CASSLAWSNQPQHF
NA	TRBJ2-1	NA	TRBV30	TGTGCCTGGAATACACAGGGAATCAGTGAGCAGTTCTTC	CAWNTQGISEQFF
NA	TRBJ2-7	NA	TRBV25-1	TGTGCCAGCAGTGAAGGAGTGTACGAGCAGTACTTC	CASSEGVYEQYF
once	TRBJ1-2	NA	TRBV29-1	TGCAGCGTTGAAGAACAGCAGGGCGCGGGCTACACCTTC	CSVEEQQGAGYTF